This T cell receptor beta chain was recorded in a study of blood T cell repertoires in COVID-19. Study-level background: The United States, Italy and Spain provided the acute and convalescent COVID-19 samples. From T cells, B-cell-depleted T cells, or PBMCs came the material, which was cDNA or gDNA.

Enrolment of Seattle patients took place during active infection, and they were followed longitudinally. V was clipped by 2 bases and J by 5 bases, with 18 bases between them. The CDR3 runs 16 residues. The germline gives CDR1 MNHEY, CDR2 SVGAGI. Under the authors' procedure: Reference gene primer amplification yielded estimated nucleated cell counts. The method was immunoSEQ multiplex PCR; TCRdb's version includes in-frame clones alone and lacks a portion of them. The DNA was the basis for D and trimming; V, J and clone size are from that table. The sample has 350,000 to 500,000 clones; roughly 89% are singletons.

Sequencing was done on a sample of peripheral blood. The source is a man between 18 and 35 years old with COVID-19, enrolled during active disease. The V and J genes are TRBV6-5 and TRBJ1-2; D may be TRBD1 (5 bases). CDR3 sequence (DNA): TGTGCCAGCAGTTACCTTCCCGTGGTGGGGGGATATGGCTACACCTTC. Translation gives CASSYLPVVGGYGYTF.